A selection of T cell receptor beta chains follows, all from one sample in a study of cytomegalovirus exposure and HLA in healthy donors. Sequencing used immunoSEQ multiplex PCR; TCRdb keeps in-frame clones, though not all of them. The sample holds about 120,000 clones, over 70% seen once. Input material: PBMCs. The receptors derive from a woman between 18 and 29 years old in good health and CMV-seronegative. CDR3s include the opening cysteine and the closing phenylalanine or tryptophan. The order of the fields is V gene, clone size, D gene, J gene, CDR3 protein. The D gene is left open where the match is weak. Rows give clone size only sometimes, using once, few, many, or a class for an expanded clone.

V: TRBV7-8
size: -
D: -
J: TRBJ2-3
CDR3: CASSLTNGGDTQYF

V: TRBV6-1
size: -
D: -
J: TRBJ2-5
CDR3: CASSEGFVRVNSGTQYF

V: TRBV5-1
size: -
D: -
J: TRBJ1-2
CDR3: CASSLEQGRGYTF

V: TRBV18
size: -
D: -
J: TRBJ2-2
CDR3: CASSPDRHNTGELFF

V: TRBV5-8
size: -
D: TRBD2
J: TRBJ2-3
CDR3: CASRRGADTQYF

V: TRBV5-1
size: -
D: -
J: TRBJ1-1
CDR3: CASRRSENTEAFF

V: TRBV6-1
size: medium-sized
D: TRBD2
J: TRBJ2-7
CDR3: CASSGDSGGPYEQYF

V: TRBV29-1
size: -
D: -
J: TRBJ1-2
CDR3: CSVGRGQRPSGYTF

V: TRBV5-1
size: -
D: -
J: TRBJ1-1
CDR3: CASSSGLTMNTEAFF

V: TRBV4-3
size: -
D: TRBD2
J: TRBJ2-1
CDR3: CASSLLAGATYNEQFF

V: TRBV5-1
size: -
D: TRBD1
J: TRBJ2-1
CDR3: CASSLWTGTNEQFF

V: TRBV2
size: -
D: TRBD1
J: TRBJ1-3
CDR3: CASRGQVGNTIYF

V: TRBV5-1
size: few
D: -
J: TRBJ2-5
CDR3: CAFNRTGICTQYF

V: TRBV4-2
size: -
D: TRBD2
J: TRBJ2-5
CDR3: CASSQALAGGGAQYF

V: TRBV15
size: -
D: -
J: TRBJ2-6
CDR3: CATTGEISGANVLTF

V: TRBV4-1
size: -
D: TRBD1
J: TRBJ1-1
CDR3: CASSHFGQGRMKNTEAFF

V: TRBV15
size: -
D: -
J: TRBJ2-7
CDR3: CATSRGRGYEQYF

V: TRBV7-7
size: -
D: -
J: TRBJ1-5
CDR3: CASSLGGRAAQHF

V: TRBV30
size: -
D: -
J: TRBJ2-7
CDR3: CAWSEKPYEQYF

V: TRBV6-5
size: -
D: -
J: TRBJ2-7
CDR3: CASSPAEPYEQYF

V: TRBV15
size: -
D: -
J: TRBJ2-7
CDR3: CATSRARTMGLEQYF

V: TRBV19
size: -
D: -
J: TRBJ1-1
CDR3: CATTGRGDTEAFF

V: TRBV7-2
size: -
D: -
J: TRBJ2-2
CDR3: CASSPVTGELFF

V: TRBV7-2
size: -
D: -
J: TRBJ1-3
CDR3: CASSLVLNSIATIYF

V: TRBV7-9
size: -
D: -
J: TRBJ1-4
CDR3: CASSAGRGPRATNEKLFF

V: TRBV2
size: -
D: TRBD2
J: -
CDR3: CASSILAGGPFEQYF

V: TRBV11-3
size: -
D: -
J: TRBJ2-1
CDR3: CASSHRGGTQFF